The rows below give T cell receptor beta chains drawn from one sample of a study of blood T cell repertoires in COVID-19. Measured with immunoSEQ multiplex PCR; TCRdb has only the in-frame clones, and not every one. Of 120,000 or so clones listed, around 63% are singletons. Sequencing was done on a sample of peripheral blood. These receptors all come from a woman aged 70-85 years with acute or convalescent COVID-19. The CDR3 runs from the conserved cysteine through the conserved F or W. Each record gives: CDR3 length, V gene, CDR3 protein.

13 TRBV5-1 CASSLVSDQPQHF
15 TRBV10-3 CAIRLGSGGRETQYF
16 TRBV11-1 CASSLEVGRLNTEAFF
13 TRBV7-2 CASSTRDRVGYTF
13 TRBV7-2 CASRLGGGNEQFF
16 TRBV10-1 CASSENRAPNTGELFF
14 TRBV18 CASSEGQGNSPLHF
13 TRBV7-8 CASSPSDRVGYTF
17 TRBV5-8 CASSLGDRTWGTDTQYF
16 TRBV28 CASSSEDRMPYNEQFF
14 TRBV5-1 CASSMTGDDTEAFF
14 TRBV7-2 CASSWSRGNTEAFF
13 TRBV11-3 CASSPGMSYEQYF
13 TRBV10-3 CANQSGQNSPLHF
15 TRBV3-1/TRBV3-2 CASSQEGGANTEAFF
15 TRBV10-3 CAISAQRGGLETQYF
14 TRBV14 CASSQMDWGNEQFF
13 TRBV6-5 CASSRGQLSLEYF
13 TRBV21-1 CARTSGNTGELFF
15 TRBV28 CARRRDRRLNSPLHF
13 TRBV4-3 CASSQDWGAEAFF
13 TRBV2 CASRQTGHHGYTF
15 TRBV3-1/TRBV3-2 CASSQDTGVGETQYF
13 TRBV5-1 CASRPGGYYGYTF
14 TRBV5-6 CASSLGRLNTEAFF
12 TRBV2 CAVQGDRTEAFF
15 TRBV27 CASSLYGDRGTEAFF
14 TRBV5-6 CASSLRGFNTEAFF
17 TRBV2 CASSAPDRGGEDYGYTF
12 TRBV28 CASEERDQPQHF
12 TRBV29-1 CSVRTGEYGYTF
15 TRBV11-2 CASSIQGINTGELFF
11 TRBV2 CASSVRGELFF
15 TRBV13 CASSSPTGVGSPLHF
15 TRBV6-6 CASTIGQDASYEQYF
15 TRBV2 CASSELDRNNSPLHF
14 TRBV7-8 CASGMTGGVETQYF
16 TRBV9 CASSGISRGLEETQYF
13 TRBV12-3/TRBV12-4 CASKPTGRTEAFF
17 TRBV4-1 CASSPRQGRVANTEAFF